This passage covers 22 T cell receptor beta chains from one sample sequenced in a study of blood T cell repertoires in COVID-19 (dated by TCRdb to the early 2020s). Library generation was performed with the immunoSEQ multiplex PCR assay. This immuneACCESS table, as held by TCRdb, lists in-frame sequences with V and J called but not all clones. Of the missing ones, under half trace to an unresolved V gene in checked studies; the others have no known cause. The sample has fewer than 200,000 clones on record, around 84% of them singletons. The ten biggest clones cover more than 5.5% of the sample. The sequenced material came from PBMCs or T cells enriched from blood (not recorded which). Every receptor here comes from a man aged 50-59 years who had recovered from COVID-19.

The chain joins TRBV3-1 (or the pseudogene TRBV3-2) to TRBJ1-1, with D possibly TRBD1 on 6 matching bases. V lost 4 bases and J lost 0, with 12 bases in between. CDR1 and CDR2 from the germline V gene are LGHDT and YNNKEL (reference sequence). This CDR3 is built from 15 residues. The DNA of the CDR3 is TGTGCCAGCAGCCCGCAGGGGCGCCTGAACACTGAAGCTTTCTTT. Its translation is CASSPQGRLNTEAFF.

This sequence joins TRBV7-2 and TRBJ1-2, with 8 bases lining up with TRBD1. Germline assignment: CDR1 SGHTA and CDR2 FQGNSA. The ends lost 0 bases at V and 8 bases at J; junction bases unmatched: 8. CDR3 length equals 15 residues. The CDR3 DNA sequence: TGTGCCAGCAGCTTAGCGCAGCAGGGGGCTGACGGCTACACCTTC. Encoded protein: CASSLAQQGADGYTF.

CDR3: CASSSGWPQHF. In nucleotides, the CDR3 is TGTGCCAGCAGCTCGGGGTGGCCCCAGCATTTT. This chain links TRBV11-3 with TRBJ1-5; unclear D gene. Germline-derived CDR1 and CDR2 are SGHNT and YENEEA. V dropped 4 bases and J dropped 9 bases, with 7 bases sitting between them. The CDR3 sequence is 11 residues long.

The chain is built from TRBV30 and TRBJ1-6, with D maybe TRBD1 (6 bases). V lost 8 bases, J lost 3 bases, and 14 bases lay in between. Germline V gives CDR1 GTSNPN, CDR2 SVGIG (reference sequence). This CDR3 region has 14 residues. The CDR3 sequence is CARTTGNYNSPLHF. CDR3 nucleotide sequence: TGTGCCCGAACGACAGGAAACTATAATTCACCCCTCCACTTT.

The chain combines TRBV5-6 with TRBJ1-5; 7 bases align to TRBD1. Per germline, CDR1 SGHDT and CDR2 YYEEEE. The CDR3 length is 16 residues. With V trimmed by 4 bases and J by 0 bases, 7 bases remained unmatched. CDR3 residues: CASSLRTGNSNQPQHF. Written as DNA, the CDR3 is TGTGCCAGCAGCCTACGGACAGGTAATAGCAATCAGCCCCAGCATTTT.

This clone was counted a single time. The chain combines TRBV14 with TRBJ1-6; the D gene is possibly TRBD1 (6 bases). The CDR3 is 15 amino acids. The germline V and J ends were trimmed by 0 bases and 10 bases, with 13 bases remaining between them. Germline CDR1 reads SGHDN; CDR2 reads FVKESK. The CDR3 DNA follows: TGTGCCAGCAGCCAAGATCACAGGGACAACTCACCCCTCCACTTT. This encodes CASSQDHRDNSPLHF.

This rearrangement joins TRBV30 to TRBJ1-4, with 8 bases lining up with TRBD1. The CDR3 consists of 15 residues. The V segment lost 2 bases and the J segment 7 bases; nucleotides outside the gene matches: 9. Germline loops: CDR1 GTSNPN, CDR2 SVGIG (reference sequence). This CDR3 is CAWSIRTGLSEKLFF. The CDR3 DNA reads as TGTGCCTGGAGTATTCGGACAGGGTTGAGTGAAAAACTGTTTTTT. The entire variable domain, with the rest obtained from reference TRBV30 and TRBJ1-4, is as follows: SQTIHQWPATLVQPVGSPLSLECTVEGTSNPNLYWYRQAAGRGLQLLFYSVGIGQISSEVPQNLSASRPQDRQFILSSKKLLLSDSGFYLCAWSIRTGLSEKLFFGSGTQLSVL.

The CDR3 loop reads CASSIRGRAEKSTDTQYF. CDR3 coding DNA: TGTGCCAGTAGTATAAGGGGCCGGGCAGAGAAAAGCACAGATACGCAGTATTTT. The chain uses TRBV19 and TRBJ2-3; maybe TRBD1 (5 bases). CDR3 length: 18 residues. CDR1 is LNHDA, CDR2 SQIVND, per germline (reference sequence). Trimming took off 2 bases at V and 0 bases at J, with 18 bases between the two ends.

This clone was seen more than once but under ten times. The genes are TRBV18 and TRBJ1-5, with 8 positions matching TRBD1. Germline V gives CDR1 KGHSH, CDR2 LQKENI. Germline trimming cut 4 bases from V and 6 bases from J; bases unmatched to any gene: 5. This CDR3 has 14 amino acids. Here the CDR3 reads CASSLSGGGQPQHF. In nucleotides, the CDR3 is TGTGCCAGCTCACTCTCAGGGGGCGGTCAGCCCCAGCATTTT.

The chain combines TRBV2 with TRBJ2-7; the match to TRBD1 covers 8 bases. This CDR3 is built from 15 residues. J gave up 5 bases and V 7 bases, and 13 bases lay outside the gene matches. Germline loops: CDR1 SNHLY, CDR2 FYNNEI. The CDR3 loop reads CASTMDRDWLNEQYF. The CDR3 DNA sequence: TGTGCCAGCACCATGGACAGGGATTGGTTGAACGAGCAGTACTTC.

V usage is TRBV2 and J usage is TRBJ1-2; 11 nucleotides line up with TRBD1. The CDR3 is made up of 15 amino acids. CDR1 and CDR2 (germline): SNHLY, FYNNEI. V lost 1 base and J lost 2; bases outside the gene matches: 0. The CDR3 DNA sequence: TGTGCCAGCAGTGAAGGGACAGGGGGCAACTATGGCTACACCTTC. This sequence encodes CASSEGTGGNYGYTF.

The V call is TRBV20-1, the J call TRBJ2-7; D is undetermined. The CDR3 contains 11 residues. Germline CDR1 DFQATT, CDR2 SNEGSKA (reference sequence). V was clipped by 5 bases and J by 7 bases, with 12 bases between them. CDR3 region: CSALAPREQYF. The DNA for the CDR3 is TGCAGTGCTTTGGCCCCGCGGGAGCAGTACTTC.

The J gene is TRBJ1-2, the V gene TRBV2, with 7 bases identical to TRBD1. The CDR3 covers 18 residues. J was trimmed by 0 bases and V by 5 bases; bases with no gene match: 15. Looked up from germline, CDR1 is SNHLY and CDR2 is FYNNEI. The CDR3 loop is CASSSTGPGRGSNYGYTF. The CDR3, as DNA: TGTGCCAGCAGTTCAACTGGCCCAGGCAGGGGGTCTAACTATGGCTACACCTTC.

The V call is TRBV27, the J call TRBJ1-2; 7 bases map to TRBD1. The germline CDR1 and CDR2 sequences are MNHEY and SMNVEV (reference sequence). V shed 5 bases, J shed 3 bases, and the junction held 6 bases outside the gene matches. The CDR3 extends over 14 amino acids. CDR3 bases: TGTGCCAGCAGTACAGACAGGGTAGACTATGGCTACACCTTC. It translates to CASSTDRVDYGYTF.

The chain employs TRBV7-3 and TRBJ2-1, with 10 bases aligning to TRBD1. The ends lost 5 bases at V and 3 bases at J; junction bases unmatched: 10. The CDR3 is 17 amino acids. Germline CDR1 and CDR2: SGHTA and FQGTGA. This chain's CDR3 is CASSPNRGTGDYNEQFF. Here the CDR3 DNA reads TGTGCCAGCAGCCCTAACCGCGGGACAGGGGACTACAATGAGCAGTTCTTC.

This clone was seen only once. The rearrangement joins TRBV7-2 to TRBJ2-1, with D possibly TRBD1 on 5 matching bases. The V and J ends lost 5 bases and 9 bases respectively, with 14 bases between them. Germline V gene sequence: CDR1 SGHTA, CDR2 FQGNSA. The CDR3 totals 13 residues. DNA of the CDR3: TGTGCCAGCAGCCTTCTCAGGGTAGGTGAGCAGTTCTTC. Amino acids: CASSLLRVGEQFF.

V is TRBV6-1 and J is TRBJ1-5; D not certain. The CDR3 runs 16 residues. Germline CDR1 and CDR2: MNHNS and SASEGT. V lost 1 base, J lost 1 base, and 11 bases lay in between. CDR3 amino acids: CASSEDSTRSNQPQHF. CDR3 nucleotide sequence: TGTGCCAGCAGTGAAGACTCGACAAGGAGCAATCAGCCCCAGCATTTT.

The chain employs TRBV3-1 (or the pseudogene TRBV3-2) and TRBJ1-2; 11 bases are shared with TRBD1. This CDR3 is 15 amino acids long. In germline, CDR1 is LGHDT, CDR2 YNNKEL (reference sequence). J gave up 8 bases and V 6 bases, and 11 bases lay outside the gene matches. CDR3 amino acids: CASRSSDRGRNGYTF. The CDR3 nucleotides are TGTGCCAGCAGATCCTCGGACAGGGGGCGAAACGGCTACACCTTC.

This clone appeared a single time. The chain joins TRBV19 to TRBJ1-1, with TRBD1 as a possible D gene (5 bases). The CDR3 consists of 13 residues. Trimming removed 6 bases at V and 4 bases at J, with 12 bases between. Germline-derived CDR1 and CDR2 are LNHDA and SQIVND (reference sequence). CDR3 DNA sequence: TGTGCCAGTAGACTACAAGGGGCCACTGAAGCTTTCTTT. Translated: CASRLQGATEAFF.

This clone was counted once. The chain links TRBV7-2 to TRBJ2-3, with 7 bases lining up with TRBD1. CDR3 length: 19 residues. Unmatched junction bases numbered 16, after V lost 1 base and J lost 3 bases. Germline V lookup: CDR1 SGHTA, CDR2 FQGNSA. DNA of the CDR3: TGTGCCAGCAGCTTAGTTAGGTGGGGCAGGGGGTATGAAACAGATACGCAGTATTTT. This sequence encodes CASSLVRWGRGYETDTQYF.

This clone was recorded a few times. The chain carries TRBV9 and TRBJ2-3; 10 bases are a match to TRBD2. The CDR3 spans 16 residues. V shed 4 bases, J shed 2 bases, and the junction held 7 bases outside the gene matches. Germline assignment: CDR1 SGDLS and CDR2 YYNGEE. The CDR3 loop is CASSPGSGGITDTQYF. The CDR3, as DNA: TGTGCCAGCAGCCCCGGTAGCGGGGGGATCACAGATACGCAGTATTTT.

This clone was seen a single time. This chain joins TRBV21-1 and TRBJ2-7; the table's TRBD1 call for D was not verified on the DNA. TRBV21-1 is a documented pseudogene. The CDR3 spans 16 residues. The CDR3 bases are TGTGCCAGCAGCCCCCGCCCCGGGACACTTTCGGGGGAGCAGTACTTC. Its translation is CASSPRPGTLSGEQYF.